Described below is a single T cell receptor (beta chain) sequence and its context. The antigen remains unidentified. Then a second PCR, running roughly 7 to 11 cycles, was carried out with a sample-barcoded 5' primer and a J-beta primer mix. One entry per CDR3 protein results from TCRdb running MiXCR on the 5' RACE reads. The table has 550,000 to 650,000 distinct CDR3 sequences, approximately 30% seen once. Trimming stripped 0 bases from V and 8 bases from J, with 13 bases between. The CDR3 extends over 14 amino acids. Per germline, CDR1 MNHEY and CDR2 SVGAGI. This entry comes from a study of blood T cells in healthy people across ages. Across the study: Capture by template switching was about one barcoded beta molecule per two T cells.

Study-wide results and caveats: The lack of PBMC sorting stopped any conclusive naive versus antigen-experienced comparison. As naive T cell percentage varied, TCR beta diversity correlated strongly with it.

The J gene is TRBJ1-1, the V gene TRBV6-5, with D unclear. Material: blood. The TCR comes from a woman at least 80 years old in good health. The CDR3 loop reads CASSYSGLSLEAFF. DNA for the CDR3: TGTGCCAGCAGTTACTCGGGCCTTTCCCTAGAAGCTTTCTTT.